Shown below are 25 T cell receptor beta chains from a single sample sequenced in a study of Graves' ophthalmopathy and Graves' hyperthyroidism. RNA transcripts served as template for amplifying TCR beta CDR3 sequences. Following a first-round RT-PCR that used HTBI primers, a second-round multiplex PCR was carried out. Via MiXCR, TCRdb re-called the multiplex PCR reads, giving one row per CDR3 protein. This sample has over 650,000 distinct CDR3 sequences, with about 40% found just once. Sequencing used peripheral blood. The source of these receptors is an adult man with Graves' ophthalmopathy.

This clonotype was seen ten or more times. The chain couples TRBV7-9 to TRBJ2-6; D ambiguous. Looked up from germline, CDR1 is SEHNR and CDR2 is FQNEAQ (reference sequence). The CDR3 totals 15 residues. The V gene lost 1 base and the J gene lost 2 bases, with 6 bases spanning the gap. This CDR3 is CASSLGSAGANVLTF. The CDR3 DNA sequence: TGTGCCAGCAGCTTAGGGTCGGCTGGGGCCAACGTCCTGACTTTC.

This clonotype appeared a few times. This sequence joins TRBV5-1 and TRBJ2-7, with D uncertain. The germline V and J ends were trimmed by 0 bases and 3 bases, with 10 bases remaining between them. The CDR3 runs to 14 residues. Looked up from germline, CDR1 is SGHRS and CDR2 is YFSETQ. The CDR3 loop reads CASSLAYMIYEQYF. CDR3 bases: TGCGCCAGCAGCTTGGCCTACATGATCTACGAGCAGTACTTC.

The rearrangement uses TRBV5-1 and TRBJ2-7, with D perhaps matching TRBD1 (6 bases). V lost 7 bases and J 5 bases, leaving 25 bases between the germline ends. CDR1 and CDR2 from the germline V gene are SGHRS and YFSETQ. The CDR3 length is 16 residues. The CDR3, as DNA: TGCGCCAGCGGCCCTATTACCGGACAAGGGGGAGACGAGCAGTACTTC. This encodes CASGPITGQGGDEQYF.

This clonotype occurred a few times. The chain joins TRBV7-8 to TRBJ2-1; D gene unclear. This CDR3 comprises 15 residues. The V end lost 3 bases, the J end lost 0 bases, and 9 bases lay between the germline ends. From germline, CDR1 is SGHVS and CDR2 FQNEAQ. CDR3 sequence reads: CASSLNIDSYNEQFF. The DNA of the CDR3 is TGTGCCAGCAGCTTGAACATAGACTCCTACAATGAGCAGTTCTTC.

This clonotype was counted at least ten times. The chain combines TRBV29-1 with TRBJ1-2; 9 bases fit TRBD1. Germline V CDR1 and CDR2: SQVTM, ANQGSEA. V lost 7 bases and J lost 13; bases outside the gene matches: 10. This CDR3 is built from 11 residues. The CDR3 region is CSGFIGTGSTF. CDR3 sequence (DNA): TGCAGCGGCTTTATCGGGACAGGGTCCACCTTC.

The chain carries TRBV3-1 and TRBJ2-7; 10 positions agree with TRBD1. V was pared by 1 base and J by 6 bases, with 6 bases of the junction left unmatched. Germline CDR1 and CDR2: LGHDT and YNNKEL (reference sequence). The CDR3 loop spans 15 amino acids. CDR3 sequence reads: CASSQGDRGASEQYF. The CDR3 DNA sequence: TGTGCCAGCAGCCAAGGGGACAGGGGTGCTTCCGAGCAGTACTTC.

The chain is built from TRBV2 and TRBJ1-5, with a weak D call TRBD1 (5 bases). The CDR3 runs to 16 residues. Germline CDR1 SNHLY, CDR2 FYNNEI. With 4 bases removed from V and 4 bases from J, the gap between germline ends came to 17 bases. The CDR3 region has the DNA TGTGCCAGCAGTGCTAGATCCAGGGAGGGGAATCAGCCCCAGCATTTT. It is translated as CASSARSREGNQPQHF.

The CDR3 DNA reads TGTGCCATCAGTGATGGACAGGACCAGTACTTC. Translating it yields CAISDGQDQYF. The J gene is TRBJ2-7, the V gene TRBV10-3; TRBD1 matches 7 bases. J lost 10 bases, V lost 3 bases, and 3 bases had no gene match. Looked up from germline, CDR1 is ENHRY and CDR2 is SYGVKD. The CDR3 loop spans 11 amino acids.

DNA for the CDR3: TGTGCCAGCAGCCGCCCTGGGACTAGCGGGAGTGGTGAGCAGTACTTC. It is translated as CASSRPGTSGSGEQYF. The chain is built from TRBV25-1 and TRBJ2-7; 14 nucleotides line up with TRBD2. V lost 6 bases to trimming and J lost 7 bases; unmatched junction nucleotides: 11. The CDR3 spans 16 residues. Looked up from germline, CDR1 is MGHDK and CDR2 is SYGVNS.

This clonotype was detected only a few times. V gene TRBV4-3 combines with J gene TRBJ2-7; 7 bases line up with TRBD1. V lost 2 bases and J lost 0; bases outside the gene matches: 4. CDR3 size: 15 residues. CDR1 is LGHNA and CDR2 is YSLEER in the germline V gene. CDR3 nucleotides: TGCGCCAGCAGCCAACGGGACAGCAGCTCCTACGAGCAGTACTTC. As protein: CASSQRDSSSYEQYF.

The table lists this clonotype with many counts. The V gene is TRBV10-3, the J gene TRBJ1-1; a possible D gene is TRBD1 (5 bases). CDR3 length: 11 amino acids. CDR1 and CDR2 (germline): ENHRY, SYGVKD. Trimming took off 11 bases at V and 7 bases at J, with 14 bases between the two ends. The DNA for the CDR3 is TGTGCCTCAACCTCGACAGATGAAGCTTTCTTT. Translated, it gives CASTSTDEAFF.

This clonotype was seen ten or more times. The chain has TRBV7-9 and TRBJ1-1; no clear D. Trimming left V 6 bases short and J 1 base short, with 12 bases between. Per germline, CDR1 SEHNR and CDR2 FQNEAQ (reference sequence). This CDR3 spans 14 amino acids. The CDR3: CASSPPQGNTEAFF. CDR3 DNA: TGTGCCAGCAGTCCCCCCCAAGGGAACACTGAAGCTTTCTTT.

This clonotype has only a few counts. This rearrangement joins TRBV20-1 to TRBJ2-7; 7 positions agree with TRBD1. Germline CDR1 is DFQATT and CDR2 is SNEGSKA (reference sequence). The CDR3 extends over 15 amino acids. V gave up 1 base and J gave up 7 bases; unmatched junction bases: 13. The CDR3 nucleotides are TGCAGTGCTAGAGTAGGGGGACAGAGCCCGGGGGAGCAGTACTTC. Its translation is CSARVGGQSPGEQYF.

Remarks on this clonotype: This may arise from a read error, as a much more abundant clone is one base away. The V and J genes are TRBV9 and TRBJ1-1; 8 nucleotides agree with TRBD1. Germline loops: CDR1 SGDLS, CDR2 YYNGEE. The CDR3 totals 15 residues. The junction had 9 bases not matched to a gene; V was cut back by 3 bases and J by 5 bases. In DNA, the CDR3 is TGTGCCAGCAGCGCAGACCCCAGGGGGCTTACTGAAGCTTTCTTT. Translation gives CASSADPRGLTEAFF. The variable domain in full, with the rest retrieved from reference TRBV9 and TRBJ1-1, is DSGVTQTPKHLITATGQRVTLRCSPRSGDLSVYWYQQSLDQGLQFLIQYYNGEERAKGNILERFSAQQFPDLHSELNLSSLELGDSALYFCASSADPRGLTEAFFGQGTRLTVV.

This clonotype has at least ten counts. The chain employs TRBV5-1 and TRBJ2-5, with 10 bases aligning to TRBD2. The V gene's germline CDR1 is SGHRS and CDR2 YFSETQ. The CDR3 length is 16 residues. V gave up 4 bases and J gave up 4 bases; unmatched junction bases: 10. CDR3 DNA: TGCGCCAGCAGCCCTCGAACTAGCGGGGTAGGAGAGACCCAGTACTTC. It specifies CASSPRTSGVGETQYF.

The chain has TRBV25-1 and TRBJ1-5; D perhaps matches TRBD1 (6 bases). The V gene's germline CDR1 is MGHDK and CDR2 SYGVNS. The V gene lost 6 bases and the J gene lost 9 bases, with 21 bases spanning the gap. The CDR3 is 15 amino acids. CDR3 in DNA: TGTGCCAGCAGCCAAGATTCGCAGGGGAGGGGGCCCCAGCATTTT. This sequence encodes CASSQDSQGRGPQHF.

This clonotype was observed a handful of times. This chain joins TRBV6-1 and TRBJ1-5, with D perhaps matching TRBD1 (5 bases). Per the germline V gene, CDR1 is MNHNS and CDR2 is SASEGT. The CDR3 has 13 amino acids. V gave up 6 bases and J gave up 6 bases, with 12 bases separating them. The CDR3 protein is CASSRDSGQPQHF. The CDR3 DNA is TGTGCCAGCAGCCGGGACTCTGGTCAGCCCCAGCATTTT.

Notes on this clonotype: A much larger clone lies one base from this, so it may be a read error. This chain links TRBV20-1 with TRBJ1-4; 7 positions match TRBD1. V was pared by 6 bases and J by 7 bases, with 5 bases of the junction left unmatched. The V gene's germline CDR1 is DFQATT and CDR2 SNEGSKA (reference sequence). CDR3 length: 12 residues. CDR3 protein: CSAQGVGEKLFF. The CDR3 bases are TGCAGTGCGCAGGGGGTGGGTGAAAAACTGTTTTTT.

This clonotype was recorded many times. The V gene is TRBV29-1, the J gene TRBJ2-2; no reliable D call. The CDR3 is 13 amino acids. The germline CDR1 and CDR2 sequences are SQVTM and ANQGSEA. With 1 base removed from V and 1 base from J, the gap between germline ends came to 4 bases. The chain's CDR3 is CSVEGLNTGELFF. The CDR3 DNA reads as TGCAGCGTTGAAGGGCTGAACACCGGGGAGCTGTTTTTT.

The chain joins TRBV30 to TRBJ2-7, with 8 bases aligning to TRBD1. The trim removed 2 bases at V and 3 bases at J, leaving 3 bases unmatched. The CDR3 covers 13 residues. Germline V gene sequence: CDR1 GTSNPN, CDR2 SVGIG (reference sequence). The CDR3 DNA sequence: TGTGCCTGGAGTCAGGGGGCGGTCTACGAGCAGTACTTC. Translating gives CAWSQGAVYEQYF.

This clonotype was seen once. This chain uses TRBV10-3 with TRBJ2-7; 13 nucleotides line up with TRBD2. The CDR3 covers 15 residues. V shed 5 bases, J shed 4 bases, and the junction held 5 bases outside the gene matches. The germline V gene encodes CDR1 ENHRY and CDR2 SYGVKD. DNA of the CDR3: TGTGCCATCAGTCCACTAGCGGGAGGGCCTTACGAGCAGTACTTC. Its protein is CAISPLAGGPYEQYF.

The chain couples TRBV12-3 or TRBV12-4 to TRBJ2-6, with 9 bases fitting TRBD1. V was clipped by 6 bases and J by 15 bases; unmatched bases: 0. The CDR3 extends over 10 amino acids. The CDR3 DNA sequence: TGTGCCAGCAGGGACAGGGGCCTGACTTTC. This gives the protein CASRDRGLTF.

This clonotype has a count of ten or more. The chain employs TRBV5-1 and TRBJ1-3, with D unclear. The germline CDR1 and CDR2 sequences are SGHRS and YFSETQ. Trimming removed 4 bases from V and 3 bases from J, with 8 bases in between. CDR3 size: 13 residues. In nucleotides, the CDR3 is TGCGCCAGCAGCGCCAACAGTGGAAACACCATATATTTT. Residues: CASSANSGNTIYF.

The table lists this clonotype with many counts. The chain carries TRBV7-9 and TRBJ1-2; weak D call: TRBD1 (5 bases). From germline, CDR1 is SEHNR and CDR2 FQNEAQ (reference sequence). Trimming took off 5 bases at V and 3 bases at J, with 16 bases between the two ends. The CDR3 consists of 15 residues. The CDR3 nucleotides read TGTGCCAGCAGCGTAGAATGGGGGTCCGACTATGGCTACACCTTC. Amino acid sequence: CASSVEWGSDYGYTF.

This clonotype occurred many times. The chain recombines TRBV30 with TRBJ1-2; D is possibly TRBD1 (6 bases). The CDR3 runs 13 residues. Trimming stripped 2 bases from V and 3 bases from J, with 10 bases between. CDR1 GTSNPN and CDR2 SVGIG come from the germline V gene (reference sequence). CDR3 residues: CAWSRGGDYGYTF. The CDR3, as DNA: TGTGCCTGGAGTCGGGGGGGCGACTATGGCTACACCTTC.